Each of the 8 T cell receptor beta chains below was sequenced from the same sample in a study of T cells in Graves' hyperthyroidism and ophthalmopathy. RNA transcripts provided the source from which TCR beta CDR3 regions were amplified. First-round RT-PCR with HTBI primers amplified the TCR CDR3 region. TCRdb re-called the multiplex PCR reads with MiXCR, one entry per CDR3 protein. This sample carries around 300,000 distinct CDR3 sequences, roughly 14% of them seen once, and the ten largest clones take 20% to 25%. The material sequenced was blood. The receptor source for this set is a woman in her 30s with Graves' hyperthyroidism.

The chain employs TRBV28 and TRBJ2-7; TRBD2 matches at 8 bases. J lost 1 base, V lost 8 bases, and 4 bases had no gene match. The germline gives CDR1 MDHEN, CDR2 SYDVKM. The length of the CDR3 is 13 residues. The chain's CDR3 is CASRGGGSYEQYF. Written as DNA, the CDR3 is TGTGCCAGCCGGGGGGGAGGGTCCTACGAGCAGTACTTC.

This clonotype was detected ten times or more. The J gene is TRBJ2-7, the V gene TRBV28; 10 bases match TRBD1. CDR1 and CDR2 (germline): MDHEN, SYDVKM. V shed 5 bases, J shed 3 bases, and the junction held 13 bases outside the gene matches. The length of the CDR3 is 17 residues. In DNA form, the CDR3 reads TGTGCCAGCAGTAGAAGGACAGGGGGGATCATGGTCTACGAGCAGTACTTC. Its translation: CASSRRTGGIMVYEQYF.

The V gene is TRBV13, the J gene TRBJ2-7; 7 nucleotides align to TRBD2. This CDR3 region has 14 residues. V shed 4 bases and J 2 bases; nucleotides not matched to a gene: 5. From germline, CDR1 is PRHDT and CDR2 FYEKMQ (reference sequence). The CDR3 region is CASSWGGPAYEQYF. In nucleotides, the CDR3 is TGTGCCAGCAGCTGGGGGGGACCAGCCTACGAGCAGTACTTC.

This clonotype appeared many times. This chain joins TRBV19 and TRBJ2-5; D is perhaps TRBD1 (6 bases). Germline V lookup: CDR1 LNHDA, CDR2 SQIVND (reference sequence). The CDR3 is made up of 15 amino acids. Trimming pared 5 bases from V and 0 bases from J, leaving 13 bases between. The CDR3 loop is CASSPRRTDQETQYF. In nucleotides, the CDR3 is TGTGCCAGTAGTCCCAGGCGGACAGACCAAGAGACCCAGTACTTC.

The V and J genes are TRBV2 and TRBJ2-2, with 7 bases fitting TRBD1. Germline V gene lookup returns CDR1 SNHLY and CDR2 FYNNEI. Trimming at V came to 6 bases and at J to 4 bases, leaving 5 bases not matched to a gene. CDR3 length equals 14 residues. CDR3 amino acids: CASSSTGFTGELFF. CDR3 bases: TGTGCCAGCAGCTCGACAGGGTTCACCGGGGAGCTGTTTTTT.

This clonotype was observed a few times. J is TRBJ2-4 and V is TRBV6-2 or TRBV6-3; 9 bases match TRBD1. The CDR3 covers 15 residues. CDR1 MNHEY and CDR2 SVGEGT come from the germline V gene. Losses at the gene ends were 5 bases for V and 7 bases for J; bases not matched to a gene: 9. The CDR3 DNA reads TGTGCCAGCAGTAAAACAGGGGGCGGCTTGAACATTCAGTACTTC. This translates into CASSKTGGGLNIQYF.

This clonotype was seen a handful of times. The V and J genes are TRBV5-8 and TRBJ2-5; 11 bases are shared with TRBD1. J lost 5 bases, V lost 1 base, and 7 bases had no gene match. The length of the CDR3 is 16 residues. Germline CDR1 and CDR2: SGHTS and YDEGEE. CDR3 in DNA: TGTGCCAGCAGCTTGAGATCGGGACAGGGGGGCGAGACCCAGTACTTC. This translates into CASSLRSGQGGETQYF.

J is TRBJ2-1 and V is TRBV28; 7 bases line up with TRBD1. The CDR3 runs to 15 residues. Trimming removed 7 bases from V and 4 bases from J; junction bases left unmatched: 10. The germline CDR1 and CDR2 sequences are MDHEN and SYDVKM. The CDR3 spells CASKTPGQSYNEQFF. CDR3 DNA sequence: TGTGCCAGCAAAACTCCGGGACAGAGTTACAATGAGCAGTTCTTC.